This T cell receptor (beta chain) was sequenced in a study of cytomegalovirus exposure and HLA in healthy donors (dated by TCRdb to 2017 to 2019). With respect to the entire study: According to an earlier analysis of several hundred of the donors, 200 million or so T cells yielded roughly 110 million unique TCR beta sequences and 250 to 350 Gb of sequence data. An early release covering roughly 640 HLA-typed donors comprised approximately 300 gigabases of sequencing data and around 80 million unique TCR sequences. Of the roughly 400 genotyped donors, approximately 81% were placed in the genetic ancestry cluster associated with self-reported Caucasian donors. The study aimed to test whether cataloging public T cell receptors could reveal signatures of past pathogen exposure. The study profiled the T cell repertoires of about 720 subjects by immunosequencing and related them to cytomegalovirus serostatus. In addition to the first cohort of 666 subjects, a separate validation cohort of 120 different subjects was used. The study combined high-throughput TCR immunosequencing, statistical association of individual TCRs with disease status, and machine learning to predict cytomegalovirus infection status. In a later analysis, previously published TCR beta repertoires from 666 donors were re-analyzed and high-resolution HLA genotyping was added so that TCR occurrence patterns could be studied. The later analysis used no new phenotypic data to find candidate immune exposures, relying instead on TCR beta sequences and their occurrence across donors. In an earlier analysis of 500 to 650 of the donors, high-throughput TCR beta sequencing was used to judge whether each TCR beta V gene segment behaved as functional or pseudogenic. Donor age, sex, ethnicity and CMV serostatus were compiled alongside the repertoire data. A later genetic analysis used genome-wide SNP genotypes for 398 of the 666 donors, treating that subset as a discovery cohort. All discovery cohort repertoires had been generated on a single sequencing platform. HLA typing covered class I and class II loci at four-digit resolution. Typing coverage differed by locus: A, B, C, DRB1 and DQB1 were typed in roughly 620-630 donors, DQA1 in about 550, DPA1 in some 610, and DPB1 in just under 490. A handful of DR-DQ haplotypes were treated as single units for association and clustering because of strong linkage in the cohort. Across roughly 420 genotyped donors of the cohort, an average of roughly 230,000 unique TCR beta nucleotide sequences per donor were sequenced, and around 20% of those sequences were non-productive. The research as a whole found: In a later analysis, HLA-associated TCR beta chains showed more clonal expansion and lower generation probabilities than non-associated chains that were equally common. Because the 87-base-pair reads could not distinguish some IMGT-functional V segments, including TRBV6-2 and TRBV6-3, those segments were excluded. In the study, some 160 TCR beta chains were listed as associated with cytomegalovirus. The cohort was sequenced for TCR beta chains only, and without alpha or paired-chain data the features that could be detected were limited. In a later analysis, most CMV-associated TCR beta chains were found to appear HLA-restricted, with HLA associations seemingly driven largely by CMV exposure. Because some donors lacked HLA typing at each locus, the association tests relied only on the typed subset. Broadly in line with IMGT annotations, most TCR beta V segments showed up in productive rearrangements about 90% or about 30% of the time in an earlier analysis of a few hundred of the donors. A later genetic analysis reported fewer N-insertions in productive TCRs among donors in an Asian-associated ancestry cluster than the roughly 640-donor mean. A cluster of highly shared sequence variants was judged likely to represent a technical artifact of the sequencing pipeline. The classifier was reported to diagnose cytomegalovirus status with high specificity and sensitivity in both the original cohort and the validation cohort. In vitro tests confirmed that a few of the cytomegalovirus-associated TCR beta chains recognize cytomegalovirus antigens. A later genetic analysis associated a missense DCLRE1C variant with V-gene and J-gene trimming of TCR beta chains, and an independent cohort replicated the association. According to the authors, the approach could potentially be generalized to other disease states and immunological phenotypes. Because counts were too low, about 18 rarely observed V segments, including chromosome 9 orphons, were excluded from the earlier analysis of 500 to 700 of the donors. Most TCR sequences were observed very rarely across donors, whereas some public TCRs were present in many individuals. In a later analysis, TCR association rates were found to vary across HLA loci, with the most associated TCRs seen for DRB1 alleles and the fewest for HLA-C alleles. A further reported finding was that TCR beta sequences accurately predicted the HLA-A and HLA-B alleles for most subjects in the first cohort. Sequencing depth was assumed to be roughly uniform across donors in the presence/absence analyses, though that assumption may not hold. Assigning TCR associations to individual alleles was difficult when HLA alleles, especially DR and DQ, strongly co-occurred. In a later analysis, around 15,000 TCR beta sequences were associated with specific HLA alleles at a false discovery rate of 0.05. According to a later analysis, parvovirus B19, influenza, CMV and Epstein-Barr virus appeared linked to several top co-occurrence clusters. CMV serostatus was the only immune exposure information available for the cohort. Linkage disequilibrium might explain the correlated functional status among segregating V segments, but an unknown experimental factor could not be excluded.

On this clone itself: Its antigen has not been determined. Per-base quality was not reported, and no clone a single base away is much larger than it. This CDR3 is also generated by other DNA sequences in the sample.

The cohort comprised 666 healthy bone marrow donors. All cohort members were sampled while nominally healthy, although unrecorded immune exposures were likely present. The donor was CMV seropositive and belonged to the group of about 290 seropositive cohort members. Every donor gave a peripheral blood sample, and the peripheral blood mononuclear cells from that sample were used for TCR beta sequencing. The Qiagen DNeasy Blood Extraction Kit was used to extract genomic DNA from the blood cell samples. The library was built by means of the immunoSEQ multiplex PCR assay. For the multiplex PCR, a mixture combining 60 forward primers for TCR Vbeta segments and 13 reverse primers for TCR Jbeta segments was used. The CDR3 region of rearranged TCR beta genes was amplified from genomic DNA by a multiplex PCR assay. The amplified TCR beta libraries were sequenced on the Illumina HiSeq System as 87-base-pair reads. The published analysis was carried out like this. Across the 640 or so repertoires, a later analysis counted some 81 million unique TCR beta chains, roughly 11 million of which were shared by at least two donors. Raw reads were error-corrected and collapsed into unique sequences with a nearest-neighbor algorithm that merged closely related sequences to remove PCR and sequencing errors. Alignment of CDR3 sequences to IMGT reference sequences was used to assign V, D and J gene segments. For a sequence to be retained, at least a six-nucleotide match to both a V gene segment and a J gene segment was required. A rearrangement counted as productive if the CDR3 had no stop codons and remained in frame with V and J, and every other rearrangement counted as non-productive. CDR3 was defined by IMGT convention, running from the second conserved V-encoded cysteine to the conserved J-encoded phenylalanine. The earlier analysis of 587 of the donors excluded any sequence lacking an unambiguous match to a single V gene segment. In an earlier analysis of several hundred of the donors, a V segment was called functional when productive rearrangements were above 56.7%, and segregating when the standard deviation between donors exceeded 5%. To diagnose cytomegalovirus status from the catalog of TCR beta chain sequences, a statistical classification framework was built. In a later analysis, V and J genes were assigned by comparing TCR nucleotide sequences against IMGT/GENE-DB human TR gene sequences. The TCRdist pipeline was used in a later analysis to assign CDR3 sequences and most-parsimonious VDJ recombination scenarios. In a later analysis, every TCR beta chain was defined by the combination of its CDR3 amino acid sequence and its V-gene family, and reads without a unique V-gene family were dropped. To address suspected cross-contamination and a sequencing artifact, a later analysis removed roughly 640 highly shared, low-generation-probability nucleotide sequences. For each public chain, a later analysis derived a clonal expansion index from normalized ranks of inferred template counts within each repertoire. In a later analysis, generation probabilities were computed using a VDJ recombination model fitted to out-of-frame rearrangements, and the results were checked against IGoR. Hypergeometric tests were used in a later analysis to score TCR-TCR, TCR-HLA and TCR-CMV co-occurrence, with a repertoire-size bias correction applied to the TCR pairs. To estimate false discovery rates, a later analysis permuted the HLA or CMV assignments 20 times. In a later analysis, co-occurring TCRs were grouped with DBSCAN, and TCRdist sequence similarity was added when clustering was performed within HLA-allele-positive subsets. Co-occurrence clustering excluded repertoires with fewer than 30,000 or more than 120,000 public chains, plus five with anomalous nucleotide sharing. TCRdb's version of the immuneACCESS table is confined to in-frame rearrangements and falls short of the full clone set. An unresolved V gene accounts for under half of the shortfall where checked; the remainder is of unknown origin. D and trimming were read from the DNA, whereas the V and J calls and clone size are those reported in that table. In all, the sample holds some 150,000 clones, and roughly 77% of those were seen once. The ten largest clonotypes hold approximately 8% of the sample.

From cysteine to phenylalanine, the CDR3 is 14 amino acids long. The CDR3 DNA has 42 bases and is translated from base 1. The germline V gene gives CDR1 as SGHRS and CDR2 as YFSETQ. Relative to germline, V is 2 bases shorter and J is 1 base shorter, with 9 bases between their ends. The TCR sequence derives from a man aged 30 to 45 in good health and CMV-seropositive. Sequencing input: PBMCs. The sequence joins TRBV5-1 to TRBJ1-1; the D gene remains uncertain. The nucleotide sequence is given as TGCGCCAGCAGCTTTACCGGAGAGAACACTGAAGCTTTCTTT. Protein translation: CASSFTGENTEAFF.